The next 30 T cell receptor beta chains were all read from a single sample in a study of blood T cell repertoires in COVID-19. Sequenced by immunoSEQ multiplex PCR; TCRdb stores in-frame clones only, minus some. This sample has approximately 23,000 clones, with roughly 90% found just once. Sample: peripheral blood. These receptors all come from a woman older than 75 with active COVID-19.

The chain couples TRBV12-3 or TRBV12-4 to TRBJ2-1; a weak D match, TRBD2 (5 bases). This CDR3 is 13 amino acids long. The germline V and J ends were trimmed by 7 bases and 9 bases, with 16 bases remaining between them. The CDR3 nucleotides read TGTGCCAGCACCCGGGCTAGCTCCGGTGAGCAGTTCTTC. The encoded protein is CASTRASSGEQFF.

The rearrangement uses TRBV5-6 and TRBJ1-1; 8 positions match TRBD1. This CDR3 is built from 12 residues. Looked up from germline, CDR1 is SGHDT and CDR2 is YYEEEE. The junction had 6 bases not matched to a gene; V was cut back by 3 bases and J by 11 bases. This chain's CDR3 is CASSSPGGLAFF. The CDR3, as DNA: TGTGCCAGCAGCTCCCCAGGGGGCTTGGCTTTCTTT.

The chain employs TRBV9 and TRBJ2-1; 16 bases are a match to TRBD2. Trimming took 4 bases from V and 8 from J; bases not matched to a gene: 6. CDR3 length: 16 residues. The V gene's germline CDR1 is SGDLS and CDR2 YYNGEE. This CDR3 is CASSPGLAGGAHEQFF. The CDR3 DNA follows: TGTGCCAGCAGCCCGGGACTAGCGGGGGGGGCACATGAGCAGTTCTTC.

The chain couples TRBV6-2 or TRBV6-3 to TRBJ2-7; 9 nucleotides agree with TRBD2. The length of the CDR3 is 15 residues. Looked up from germline, CDR1 is MNHEY and CDR2 is SVGEGT. J was trimmed by 4 bases and V by 6 bases; bases with no gene match: 10. CDR3 nucleotides: TGTGCCAGCAGCCGTAGCGGGGGACGCCCTTACGAGCAGTACTTC. Protein product: CASSRSGGRPYEQYF.

The V call is TRBV14, the J call TRBJ1-2, with D maybe TRBD1 (5 bases). The germline V and J ends were trimmed by 4 bases and 2 bases, with 8 bases remaining between them. The CDR3 runs 13 residues. CDR1 is SGHDN and CDR2 is FVKESK in the germline V gene. Written as DNA, the CDR3 is TGTGCCAGCAGCCGGGGCGTGAACTATGGCTACACCTTC. Translated, it gives CASSRGVNYGYTF.

The CDR3 sequence is CASREVPNEKLFF. Here the CDR3 DNA reads TGTGCCAGCCGAGAGGTCCCTAATGAAAAACTGTTTTTT. This chain connects TRBV6-5 to TRBJ1-4; no reliable D call. V dropped 8 bases and J dropped 3 bases, with 10 bases sitting between them. The germline V gene has CDR1 MNHEY and CDR2 SVGAGI. This CDR3 is 13 amino acids long.

The chain couples TRBV6-5 to TRBJ1-1, with TRBD1 matching 10 bases. With 0 bases clipped from V and 1 base from J, the junction kept 2 bases outside the gene matches. CDR1 is MNHEY and CDR2 is SVGAGI in the germline V gene. This CDR3 region has 16 residues. In DNA, the CDR3 is TGTGCCAGCAGTTACTCCGGGACAGGGGCGAACACTGAAGCTTTCTTT. Its protein product is CASSYSGTGANTEAFF.

The J gene is TRBJ1-1, the V gene TRBV27; weak D call: TRBD1 (5 bases). CDR1 is MNHEY, CDR2 SMNVEV, per germline (reference sequence). The CDR3 has 16 residues. V was clipped by 6 bases and J by 5 bases, with 22 bases between them. CDR3 sequence (DNA): TGTGCCAGCAGACGTTCTGACAGCGCCAGCGAGACTGAAGCTTTCTTT. As protein: CASRRSDSASETEAFF.

CDR3 protein: CASSLQGGETQYF. CDR3 nucleotide sequence: TGCGCCAGCAGCTTACAGGGGGGAGAGACCCAGTACTTC. V and J are TRBV5-1 and TRBJ2-5; 8 bases agree with TRBD1. V gave up 2 bases and J gave up 4 bases; unmatched junction bases: 1. There are 13 residues in the CDR3. From germline, CDR1 is SGHRS and CDR2 YFSETQ.

The chain recombines TRBV13 with TRBJ2-2, with 8 bases identical to TRBD1. CDR1 PRHDT and CDR2 FYEKMQ come from the germline V gene (reference sequence). The CDR3 loop spans 15 amino acids. The J segment lost 6 bases and the V segment lost 1 base, leaving 4 bases of the junction unmatched. The CDR3 sequence is CASSLDRQGPGELFF. DNA for the CDR3: TGTGCCAGCAGCTTAGACCGACAGGGGCCCGGGGAGCTGTTTTTT.

This chain uses TRBV7-8 with TRBJ2-5, with TRBD2 identical over 7 bases. The germline gives CDR1 SGHVS, CDR2 FQNEAQ. This CDR3 region has 16 residues. Trimming took 1 base from V and 1 from J; bases not matched to a gene: 6. The CDR3 region is CASSLDQGGGQETQYF. In nucleotides, the CDR3 is TGTGCCAGCAGCTTAGACCAGGGCGGGGGCCAAGAGACCCAGTACTTC.

The chain links TRBV2 to TRBJ2-5; D unresolved. Germline V CDR1 and CDR2: SNHLY, FYNNEI. V was trimmed by 4 bases and J by 5 bases, leaving 5 bases between them. The CDR3 spans 11 residues. The CDR3 loop reads CASSVRETQYF. The CDR3 region has the DNA TGTGCCAGCAGTGTCCGGGAGACCCAGTACTTC.

This chain links TRBV5-1 with TRBJ2-2, with TRBD2 matching over 13 bases. From germline, CDR1 is SGHRS and CDR2 YFSETQ. There are 17 residues in the CDR3. Unmatched junction bases numbered 6, after V lost 1 base and J lost 6 bases. The CDR3 coding sequence is TGCGCCAGCAGCTTGTACGGGACTAGCGGGGTGGCCGGGGAGCTGTTTTTT. Translating it yields CASSLYGTSGVAGELFF.

This rearrangement joins TRBV28 to TRBJ1-2; the D gene is possibly TRBD1 (5 bases). Trimming shortened V by 7 bases and J by 4 bases, and 19 bases separated the two germline ends. This CDR3 has 15 amino acids. Germline V CDR1 and CDR2: MDHEN, SYDVKM. CDR3 bases: TGTGCCAGCAAGATAGGGGAGGGGCCCCCCTATGGCTACACCTTC. Translation gives CASKIGEGPPYGYTF.

J is TRBJ1-2 and V is TRBV11-2; maybe TRBD1 (6 bases). This CDR3 is 13 amino acids long. V was cut by 1 base and J by 5 bases, with 8 bases left in between. CDR1 and CDR2 from the germline V gene are SGHAT and FQNNGV. The DNA of the CDR3 is TGTGCCAGCAGCTTAGCAGGGGATTATGGCTACACCTTC. Residues: CASSLAGDYGYTF.

The count of this clone is one. The V and J genes are TRBV19 and TRBJ2-1; tentatively, D is TRBD2 (5 bases). This CDR3 has 15 amino acids. Germline V gene data show CDR1 as LNHDA and CDR2 as SQIVND (reference sequence). The ends were cut back, 5 bases at V and 0 bases at J, with 11 bases in the middle. The CDR3 coding sequence is TGTGCCAGTAGTTCTAGCTGGAGCTCCTACAATGAGCAGTTCTTC. Protein sequence: CASSSSWSSYNEQFF.

This chain uses TRBV29-1 with TRBJ1-1; D might be TRBD1 (6 bases). Trimming pared 2 bases from V and 8 bases from J, leaving 9 bases between. The CDR3 runs to 11 residues. CDR1 and CDR2 (germline): SQVTM, ANQGSEA. The CDR3 nucleotides are TGCAGCGTTGAATTGGGGACAGAAGCTTTCTTT. This codes for CSVELGTEAFF. The variable domain in full, with the rest retrieved from reference TRBV29-1 and TRBJ1-1, is SAVISQKPSRDICQRGTSLTIQCQVDSQVTMMFWYRQQPGQSLTLIATANQGSEATYESGFVIDKFPISRPNLTFSTLTVSNMSPEDSSIYLCSVELGTEAFFGQGTRLTVV.

The chain is built from TRBV3-1 (or the pseudogene TRBV3-2) and TRBJ2-2; tentative D call: TRBD1 (5 bases). This CDR3 is built from 15 residues. CDR1 and CDR2 (germline): LGHDT, YNNKEL (reference sequence). V lost 1 base and J 4 bases, leaving 10 bases between the germline ends. Here the CDR3 reads CASSQVQVVTGELFF. In nucleotides, the CDR3 is TGTGCCAGCAGCCAAGTACAGGTAGTCACCGGGGAGCTGTTTTTT.

The chain couples TRBV4-2 to TRBJ2-7; the D gene is possibly TRBD1 (6 bases). V was pared by 1 base and J by 4 bases, with 14 bases between. The CDR3 has 15 amino acids. Germline loops: CDR1 LGHNA, CDR2 YNFKEQ. The CDR3 loop reads CASSQGEQGNYEQYF. DNA for the CDR3: TGTGCCAGCAGCCAAGGGGAACAGGGTAATTACGAGCAGTACTTC.

V and J are TRBV6-2 or TRBV6-3 and TRBJ2-1, with 11 bases aligning to TRBD2. With V trimmed by 0 bases and J by 4 bases, 2 bases remained unmatched. This CDR3 is built from 16 residues. Germline CDR1 and CDR2: MNHEY and SVGEGT. CDR3 nucleotides: TGTGCCAGCAGTTACTCGGGACTAGCGGCTTACAATGAGCAGTTCTTC. Its protein is CASSYSGLAAYNEQFF.

The chain recombines TRBV10-1 with TRBJ2-7; 8 bases fit TRBD2. Germline lookup yields CDR1 WNHNN and CDR2 SYGVQD (reference sequence). The trim removed 0 bases at V and 1 base at J, leaving 11 bases unmatched. The CDR3 is made up of 18 amino acids. The DNA of the CDR3 is TGCGCCAGCAGTGAGTCGACGGGACTAGTCACATTTTCCTACGAGCAGTACTTC. This encodes CASSESTGLVTFSYEQYF.

The chain joins TRBV19 to TRBJ1-2; possibly TRBD1 for D (5 bases). The germline V gene encodes CDR1 LNHDA and CDR2 SQIVND (reference sequence). The CDR3 length is 14 residues. Deletions cut 6 bases from V and 0 bases from J, with 11 bases between. CDR3 residues: CASSTGPANYGYTF. CDR3 in DNA: TGTGCCAGTAGCACAGGACCTGCTAACTATGGCTACACCTTC.

The rearrangement links TRBV18 to TRBJ1-1, with D tentatively TRBD1 (5 bases). The germline CDR1 and CDR2 sequences are KGHSH and LQKENI. Trimming pared 6 bases from V and 1 base from J, leaving 9 bases between. The CDR3 spans 13 residues. CDR3 sequence: CASSIGENTEAFF. CDR3 nucleotides: TGTGCCAGCTCCATAGGGGAGAACACTGAAGCTTTCTTT.

The chain joins TRBV5-6 to TRBJ2-7, with D unclear. Germline-derived CDR1 and CDR2 are SGHDT and YYEEEE. This CDR3 spans 11 amino acids. The V end lost 2 bases, the J end lost 4 bases, and 4 bases lay between the germline ends. CDR3 amino acids: CASSFEYEQYF. CDR3 sequence (DNA): TGTGCCAGCAGCTTTGAGTACGAGCAGTACTTC.

The V and J genes are TRBV10-3 and TRBJ1-1; 7 positions match TRBD1. V shed 4 bases, J shed 3 bases, and the junction held 2 bases outside the gene matches. In germline, CDR1 is ENHRY, CDR2 SYGVKD. The CDR3 consists of 13 residues. The CDR3 nucleotides are TGTGCCATCAGTGGGGACAGATACACTGAAGCTTTCTTT. Protein: CAISGDRYTEAFF.

This clone was counted a single time. The gene calls are TRBV25-1 and TRBJ2-4; 10 bases match TRBD1. Germline lookup yields CDR1 MGHDK and CDR2 SYGVNS. This CDR3 has 14 residues. The junction had 5 bases not matched to a gene; V was cut back by 3 bases and J by 9 bases. Here the CDR3 reads CASSEATGGGIQYF. In DNA, the CDR3 is TGTGCCAGCAGTGAGGCGACAGGGGGCGGCATTCAGTACTTC.

The rearrangement uses TRBV6-5 and TRBJ2-3; D may be TRBD1 (6 bases). Germline-derived CDR1 and CDR2 are MNHEY and SVGAGI. V was cut by 4 bases and J by 3 bases, with 8 bases left in between. The CDR3 runs to 13 residues. The CDR3 loop is CASSFGQTDTQYF. The CDR3, as DNA: TGTGCCAGCAGTTTCGGACAGACAGATACGCAGTATTTT.

V gene TRBV7-2 combines with J gene TRBJ1-3; D gene uncertain. The CDR3 length is 13 residues. The germline V gene encodes CDR1 SGHTA and CDR2 FQGNSA. V was pared by 7 bases and J by 4 bases, with 11 bases between. CDR3 DNA: TGTGCCAGCACCCTCGGTTGGGGAAACACCATATATTTT. This codes for CASTLGWGNTIYF.

The gene calls are TRBV30 and TRBJ2-1; perhaps TRBD1 as D (6 bases). Germline CDR1 GTSNPN, CDR2 SVGIG (reference sequence). Trimming removed 5 bases from V and 1 base from J, with 12 bases in between. CDR3 size: 14 residues. For the CDR3, the DNA is TGTGCCTGGGCTCAGGGGAGATCCTACAATGAGCAGTTCTTC. This sequence encodes CAWAQGRSYNEQFF.

The chain carries TRBV21-1 and TRBJ1-5; TRBD1, the table's D call, was not compared with the DNA. TRBV21-1 is flagged as a pseudogene. This CDR3 spans 17 amino acids. In nucleotides, the CDR3 is TGTGCCAGCAGCAAAGGGGCAGGGGGCGGTTTCAATCAGCCCCAGCATTTT. Translation gives CASSKGAGGGFNQPQHF.